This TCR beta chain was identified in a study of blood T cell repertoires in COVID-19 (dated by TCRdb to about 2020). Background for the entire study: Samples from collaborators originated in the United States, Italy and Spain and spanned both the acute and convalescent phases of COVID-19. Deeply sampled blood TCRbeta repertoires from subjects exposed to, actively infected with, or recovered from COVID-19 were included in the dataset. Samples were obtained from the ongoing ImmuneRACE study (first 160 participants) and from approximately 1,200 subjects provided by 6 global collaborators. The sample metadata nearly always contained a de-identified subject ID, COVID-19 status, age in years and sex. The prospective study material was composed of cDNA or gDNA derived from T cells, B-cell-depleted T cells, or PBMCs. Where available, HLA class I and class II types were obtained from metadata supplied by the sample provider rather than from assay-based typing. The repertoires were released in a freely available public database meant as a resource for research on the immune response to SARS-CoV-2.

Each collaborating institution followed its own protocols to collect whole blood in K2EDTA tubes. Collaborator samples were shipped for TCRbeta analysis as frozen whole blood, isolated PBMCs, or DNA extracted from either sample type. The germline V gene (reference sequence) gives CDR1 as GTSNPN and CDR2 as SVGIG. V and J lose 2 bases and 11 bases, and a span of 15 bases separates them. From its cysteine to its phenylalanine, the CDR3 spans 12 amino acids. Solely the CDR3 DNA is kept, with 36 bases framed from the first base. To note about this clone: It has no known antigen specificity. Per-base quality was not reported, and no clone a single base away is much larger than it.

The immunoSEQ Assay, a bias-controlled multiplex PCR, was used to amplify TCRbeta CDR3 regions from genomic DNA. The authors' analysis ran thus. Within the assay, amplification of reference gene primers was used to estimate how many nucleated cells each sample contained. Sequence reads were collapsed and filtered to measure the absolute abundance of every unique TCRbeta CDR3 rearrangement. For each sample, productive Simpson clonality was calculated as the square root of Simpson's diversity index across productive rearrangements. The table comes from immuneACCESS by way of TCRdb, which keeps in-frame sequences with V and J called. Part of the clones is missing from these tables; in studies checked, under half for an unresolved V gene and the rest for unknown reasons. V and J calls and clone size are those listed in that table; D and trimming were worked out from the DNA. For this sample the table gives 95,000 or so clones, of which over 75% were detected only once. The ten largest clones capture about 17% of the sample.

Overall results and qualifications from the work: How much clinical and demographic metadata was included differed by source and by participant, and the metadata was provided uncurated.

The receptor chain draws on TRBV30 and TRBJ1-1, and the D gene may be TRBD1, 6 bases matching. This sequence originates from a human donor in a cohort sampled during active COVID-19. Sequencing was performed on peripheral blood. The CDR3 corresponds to CAWSQGGGRAFF. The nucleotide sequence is TGTGCCTGGAGTCAAGGGGGAGGGAGGGCTTTCTTT.